This TCR beta chain is drawn from a study of patients and donors after allogeneic stem cell transplantation. Germline V gives CDR1 MNHEY, CDR2 SMNVEV (reference sequence). CDR3 length: 16 amino acids. Trimming removed 2 bases from V and 0 bases from J; junction bases left unmatched: 7. TCRdb reprocessed the RT-PCR reads via MiXCR and lists one record per CDR3 protein. This repertoire shows some 960,000 distinct CDR3 sequences, around 17% found once; its top ten account for roughly 6%. This clonotype came up a few times. The rearrangement uses TRBV27 and TRBJ2-7, with 7 nucleotides matching TRBD2. The source is a human donor who was either an allogeneic HSCT recipient or a stem cell or donor lymphocyte infusion donor (not recorded which). It is not recorded whose cells these are; they may come from a transplant donor. The sequenced sample consisted of blood, either unsorted or a sorted T cell fraction (not recorded which). In nucleotides, the CDR3 is TGTGCCAGCAGTTTACGGCTAGCGGACTTCTCCTACGAGCAGTACTTC. The encoded protein is CASSLRLADFSYEQYF.